Sequencing of this TCR beta chain was carried out in a study of blood T cell repertoires in COVID-19. Study context: PBMCs, B-cell-depleted T cells, or T cells were the source of the cDNA or gDNA that made up the material.

Sequencing used immunoSEQ multiplex PCR; TCRdb keeps in-frame clones, though not all of them. The data contain roughly 100,000 clones, roughly 86% of them singletons. The CDR3 length is 14 residues. Germline lookup yields CDR1 LNHDA and CDR2 SQIVND (reference sequence). V lost 6 bases and J lost 7; bases outside the gene matches: 6. The specimen was peripheral blood. V and J are TRBV19 and TRBJ1-6; TRBD1 matches at 7 bases. This receptor was identified in a man between 50 and 59 years old with active or convalescent COVID-19. Here the CDR3 DNA reads TGTGCCAGTAGCAATCAGGGGGGAAATTCACCCCTCCACTTT. Amino acids: CASSNQGGNSPLHF.